This entry lists 28 T cell receptor beta chains sequenced from one sample in a study of OX40 agonist ivuxolimab in advanced cancers. Assay used: immunoSEQ multiplex PCR; TCRdb lists only in-frame clones, some missing. Here the sample spans 60,000 to 80,000 clones, about 80% being singletons. The sample consisted of CD4+ or CD8+ T cells sorted from blood, taken in a trial of the OX40 agonist ivuxolimab. The source is an adult with an advanced solid tumor such as melanoma, head and neck, liver or kidney cancer.

The chain is built from TRBV28 and TRBJ1-5; tentatively, D is TRBD1 (5 bases). Germline V gene data show CDR1 as MDHEN and CDR2 as SYDVKM. The CDR3 sequence is 14 residues long. V dropped 6 bases and J dropped 7 bases, with 16 bases sitting between them. CDR3 in DNA: TGTGCCAGCAGGAACCCCGGTGGGGGACAGCCCCAGCATTTT. The encoded protein is CASRNPGGGQPQHF. Variable domain in full (rest from reference TRBV28 and TRBJ1-5): DVKVTQSSRYLVKRTGEKVFLECVQDMDHENMFWYRQDPGLGLRLIYFSYDVKMKEKGDIPEGYSVSREKKERFSLILESASTNQTSMYLCASRNPGGGQPQHFGDGTRLSIL.

The gene calls are TRBV2 and TRBJ1-1, with 9 positions matching TRBD1. The CDR3 is 13 amino acids. Germline CDR1 and CDR2: SNHLY and FYNNEI. V lost 7 bases and J lost 8; bases outside the gene matches: 8. The CDR3 is CASNRGPGREAFF. The CDR3 region has the DNA TGTGCCAGCAACAGGGGGCCAGGGCGAGAAGCTTTCTTT.

The chain recombines TRBV7-2 with TRBJ2-1; a possible D gene is TRBD1 (5 bases). The length of the CDR3 is 15 residues. V lost 2 bases to trimming and J lost 10 bases, with 18 bases between them. Germline CDR1 reads SGHTA; CDR2 reads FQGNSA. The DNA of the CDR3 is TGTGCCAGCAGCTTACGCCACGGGCAGGGCAACGAGCAGTTCTTC. It yields the protein CASSLRHGQGNEQFF.

The chain has TRBV5-5 and TRBJ2-3; no definite D call. Germline V CDR1 and CDR2: SGHKS, YYEKEE (reference sequence). This CDR3 spans 16 amino acids. V lost 0 bases, J lost 0 bases, and 11 bases lay in between. In DNA, the CDR3 is TGTGCCAGCAGCTTGGAGCAGTCTCTTAGCACAGATACGCAGTATTTT. This codes for CASSLEQSLSTDTQYF.

This rearrangement joins TRBV5-3 to TRBJ2-2; 14 nucleotides align to TRBD2. TRBV5-3 is marked as an open reading frame, function uncertain. V gave up 4 bases and J gave up 6 bases; unmatched junction bases: 5. The CDR3 has 16 amino acids. CDR3 sequence: CARSPTSGGASGELFF. CDR3 in DNA: TGTGCCAGAAGCCCGACTAGCGGGGGGGCTTCCGGGGAGCTGTTTTTT.

This clone was counted only a few times. This chain joins TRBV9 and TRBJ1-2; 9 positions agree with TRBD1. V lost 1 base, J lost 11 bases, and 12 bases stayed unmatched. The CDR3 consists of 15 residues. Per the germline V gene, CDR1 is SGDLS and CDR2 is YYNGEE. The CDR3 is CASSVFDRGSRGYTF. For the CDR3, the DNA is TGTGCCAGCAGCGTATTCGACAGGGGGTCTAGGGGGTACACCTTC.

The J gene is TRBJ1-1, the V gene TRBV5-1, with a weak D call TRBD1 (5 bases). V lost 0 bases, J lost 7 bases, and 7 bases lay in between. CDR3 length: 12 residues. Germline V gene data show CDR1 as SGHRS and CDR2 as YFSETQ. CDR3 coding DNA: TGCGCCAGCAGCTTGGCAGGGTTTGAAGCTTTCTTT. Translating it yields CASSLAGFEAFF. The complete variable domain, with remaining parts taken from reference TRBV5-1 and TRBJ1-1, reads KAGVTQTPRYLIKTRGQQVTLSCSPISGHRSVSWYQQTPGQGLQFLFEYFSETQRNKGNFPGRFSGRQFSNSRSEMNVSTLELGDSALYLCASSLAGFEAFFGQGTRLTVV.

The chain has TRBV7-8 and TRBJ1-1, with TRBD1 identical over 7 bases. Germline values: CDR1 SGHVS, CDR2 FQNEAQ. With 3 bases clipped from V and 8 bases from J, the junction kept 6 bases outside the gene matches. This CDR3 is 13 amino acids long. The CDR3 here is CASSFSRDREAFF. The CDR3 region has the DNA TGTGCCAGCAGCTTTAGCCGGGACAGAGAAGCTTTCTTT.

The chain employs TRBV6-1 and TRBJ2-5; TRBD1 or TRBD2 may be the D gene (5 bases each). V was cut by 4 bases and J by 5 bases, with 20 bases left in between. The germline CDR1 and CDR2 sequences are MNHNS and SASEGT. CDR3 length equals 16 residues. CDR3 residues: CASSADRGRVGETQYF. Here the CDR3 DNA reads TGTGCCAGCAGTGCTGACCGGGGCCGAGTGGGGGAGACCCAGTACTTC.

This CDR3 reads CASSLDVMNTEAFF. The CDR3, as DNA: TGTGCCAGCAGCTTGGACGTAATGAACACTGAAGCTTTCTTT. The chain employs TRBV5-4 and TRBJ1-1; D gene unclear. This CDR3 comprises 14 residues. Trimming removed 0 bases at V and 0 bases at J, with 6 bases between. The germline CDR1 and CDR2 sequences are SGHNT and YYREEE (reference sequence).

The chain recombines TRBV5-1 with TRBJ1-1, with 8 bases that match TRBD1. J lost 6 bases, V lost 0 bases, and 4 bases had no gene match. CDR3 length equals 14 residues. CDR1 is SGHRS and CDR2 is YFSETQ in the germline V gene. For the CDR3, the DNA is TGCGCCAGCAGCTTGGAGGACAGGGTTTCTGAAGCTTTCTTT. Amino acid sequence: CASSLEDRVSEAFF.

This chain connects TRBV2 to TRBJ1-4; 7 bases are shared with TRBD1. Germline CDR1 reads SNHLY; CDR2 reads FYNNEI. This CDR3 spans 15 amino acids. With V trimmed by 3 bases and J by 8 bases, 9 bases remained unmatched. CDR3 amino acids: CASSDLYQGDEKLFF. CDR3 DNA: TGTGCCAGCAGTGACCTCTATCAGGGGGACGAAAAACTGTTTTTT.

The chain employs TRBV19 and TRBJ1-2; D is perhaps TRBD1 (6 bases). Germline CDR1 reads LNHDA; CDR2 reads SQIVND (reference sequence). V was cut by 0 bases and J by 7 bases, with 12 bases left in between. The CDR3 runs to 14 residues. As DNA, the CDR3 is TGTGCCAGTAGTATAGAGGCAGGGGTAACTGGCTACACCTTC. It is translated as CASSIEAGVTGYTF.

The gene calls are TRBV9 and TRBJ1-2, with a tentative D call TRBD1 (5 bases). CDR3 length: 16 amino acids. Germline loops: CDR1 SGDLS, CDR2 YYNGEE. Trimming took 3 bases from V and 2 from J, leaving 17 bases between them. CDR3 nucleotide sequence: TGTGCCAGCAGCGGGGGGACTGCGAGTGGGAACTATGGCTACACCTTC. Encoded protein: CASSGGTASGNYGYTF.

This clone has a handful of counts. The genes are TRBV7-9 and TRBJ2-5; possible D gene TRBD2, 5 bases. The CDR3 totals 13 residues. Deletions cut 5 bases from V and 5 bases from J, with 12 bases between. Germline CDR1 SEHNR, CDR2 FQNEAQ (reference sequence). CDR3 nucleotides: TGTGCCAGCAGCGCGAGGGTCCGGGAGACCCAGTACTTC. Its protein product is CASSARVRETQYF.

This clone was detected a few times. The rearrangement joins TRBV29-1 to TRBJ1-2; 9 nucleotides agree with TRBD1. The V gene end was trimmed by 4 bases and the J gene end by 3 bases; junction bases not matched to a gene: 6. The CDR3 totals 14 residues. The germline V gene encodes CDR1 SQVTM and CDR2 ANQGSEA. CDR3 bases: TGCAGCGTTGTTCTCACAGGGGGCGACTATGGCTACACCTTC. Translated: CSVVLTGGDYGYTF.

V usage is TRBV5-5 and J usage is TRBJ1-6, with 7 bases lining up with TRBD1. V shed 0 bases, J shed 2 bases, and the junction held 2 bases outside the gene matches. Germline assignment: CDR1 SGHKS and CDR2 YYEKEE (reference sequence). This CDR3 has 16 residues. CDR3 coding DNA: TGTGCCAGCAGCTTGGTGGGGACAGCCTATAATTCACCCCTCCACTTT. This gives the protein CASSLVGTAYNSPLHF.

This chain links TRBV27 with TRBJ2-3; D remains unclear. Germline assignment: CDR1 MNHEY and CDR2 SMNVEV (reference sequence). The CDR3 extends over 13 amino acids. Trimming took off 6 bases at V and 2 bases at J, with 9 bases between the two ends. The CDR3 bases are TGTGCCAGCAGGCCCCAGCTCACAGATACGCAGTATTTT. Translated, it gives CASRPQLTDTQYF.

The V and J genes are TRBV5-6 and TRBJ2-7; TRBD1 aligns across 8 bases. After removal of 3 bases from V and 2 bases from J, the junction contained 1 base not matched to a gene. Germline-derived CDR1 and CDR2 are SGHDT and YYEEEE. The CDR3 has 13 amino acids. CDR3 amino acids: CASSWGQAYEQYF. DNA for the CDR3: TGTGCCAGCAGCTGGGGACAGGCCTACGAGCAGTACTTC.

This chain connects TRBV18 to TRBJ1-6; TRBD1 aligns across 7 bases. The CDR3 has 13 residues. V shed 6 bases, J shed 6 bases, and the junction held 2 bases outside the gene matches. Germline V lookup: CDR1 KGHSH, CDR2 LQKENI. Here the CDR3 DNA reads TGTGCCAGCTCCGGACAGGTTAATTCACCCCTCCACTTT. Protein: CASSGQVNSPLHF.

This chain joins TRBV7-3 and TRBJ2-3; 11 positions agree with TRBD1. The length of the CDR3 is 16 residues. Germline V gives CDR1 SGHTA, CDR2 FQGTGA. J lost 3 bases, V lost 5 bases, and 7 bases had no gene match. CDR3 in amino acids: CASSPAGTGGTDTQYF. The CDR3 coding sequence is TGTGCCAGCAGCCCTGCGGGGACAGGGGGGACAGATACGCAGTATTTT.

The V call is TRBV11-3, the J call TRBJ1-4; 8 bases are shared with TRBD1. CDR3 length: 14 amino acids. J was trimmed by 7 bases and V by 8 bases; bases with no gene match: 9. Germline V lookup: CDR1 SGHNT, CDR2 YENEEA. DNA for the CDR3: TGTGCCAGCGGGGGCAGGGGGCGATGTGAAAAACTGTTTTTT. Protein: CASGGRGRCEKLFF.

This chain links TRBV7-2 with TRBJ1-1; tentatively, D is TRBD1 (5 bases). Trimming shortened V by 1 base and J by 1 base, and 7 bases separated the two germline ends. The germline V gene has CDR1 SGHTA and CDR2 FQGNSA. CDR3 length: 14 residues. The CDR3 loop reads CASSLVTGNTEAFF. CDR3 nucleotides: TGTGCCAGCAGCTTAGTAACAGGGAACACTGAAGCTTTCTTT.

This clone showed up just once. The chain is built from TRBV2 and TRBJ1-1; TRBD1 is a possible D gene (5 bases). V was trimmed by 6 bases and J by 8 bases, leaving 19 bases between them. CDR1 and CDR2 (germline): SNHLY, FYNNEI. This CDR3 comprises 14 residues. As DNA, the CDR3 is TGTGCCAGCAGCGACGACCGGCCCGAGGGGGAAGCTTTCTTT. Translating it yields CASSDDRPEGEAFF.

Turning to this clone: The same CDR3 also results from other DNA sequences found in this sample. The chain recombines TRBV28 with TRBJ2-3; no reliable D call. V was shortened by 6 bases and J by 2 bases, with 6 bases between the two germline ends. Germline loops: CDR1 MDHEN, CDR2 SYDVKM. CDR3 length: 12 amino acids. In DNA, the CDR3 is TGTGCCAGCAGCACCCCCACAGATACGCAGTATTTT. Encoded protein: CASSTPTDTQYF.

This rearrangement joins TRBV7-2 to TRBJ1-6; a possible D gene is TRBD1 (5 bases). The CDR3 loop spans 16 amino acids. Germline assignment: CDR1 SGHTA and CDR2 FQGNSA. V gave up 6 bases and J gave up 7 bases, with 19 bases separating them. CDR3: CASRGVSGAINSPLHF. The CDR3 DNA reads TGTGCCAGCAGAGGGGTATCCGGGGCTATAAATTCACCCCTCCACTTT.

The chain is built from TRBV4-2 and TRBJ1-4; D ambiguous. The CDR3 has 14 amino acids. Per germline, CDR1 LGHNA and CDR2 YNFKEQ. V lost 3 bases to trimming and J lost 8 bases, with 13 bases between them. CDR3 region: CASSQDYTEEKLFF. CDR3 bases: TGTGCCAGCAGCCAGGACTATACAGAGGAAAAACTGTTTTTT.

This clone was found once. J is TRBJ2-1 and V is TRBV7-6, with 10 bases identical to TRBD2. V gave up 4 bases and J gave up 9 bases; unmatched junction bases: 12. Germline-derived CDR1 and CDR2 are SGHVS and FNYEAQ. The CDR3 has 16 amino acids. CDR3 bases: TGTGCCAGCAGCTCCATAGGGCTAGCGGGGGCATTTGAGCAGTTCTTC. Protein sequence: CASSSIGLAGAFEQFF.